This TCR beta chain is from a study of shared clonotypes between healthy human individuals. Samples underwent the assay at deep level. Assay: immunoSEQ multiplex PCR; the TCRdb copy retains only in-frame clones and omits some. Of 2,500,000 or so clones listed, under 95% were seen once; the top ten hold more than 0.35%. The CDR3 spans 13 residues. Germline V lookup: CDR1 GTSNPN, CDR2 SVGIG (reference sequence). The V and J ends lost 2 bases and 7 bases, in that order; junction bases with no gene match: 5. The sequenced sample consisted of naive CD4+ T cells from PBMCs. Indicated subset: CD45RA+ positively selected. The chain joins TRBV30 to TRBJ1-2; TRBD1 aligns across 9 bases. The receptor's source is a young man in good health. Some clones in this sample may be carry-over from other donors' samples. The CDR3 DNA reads TGTGCCTGGAGTCGGACAGGGGTGGGTGGCTACACCTTC. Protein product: CAWSRTGVGGYTF.